Following are 22 T cell receptor beta chains from one sample sequenced in a study of CD8+CD57+ T cells in acquired aplastic anemia. The TCR beta profiling, which covered VDJ combination and CDR3 sequence, was carried out using genomic DNA as the template. TCRdb reanalysed the reads using MiXCR and keeps one entry per CDR3 protein. The sample has some 220,000 distinct CDR3 sequences; approximately 35% are singletons. The sequenced material came from sorted CD4+, CD8+, or CD8+CD57+ T cells (not recorded which) from PBMCs. The receptors were gathered from a human donor in good health, serving as a control.

The rearrangement joins TRBV20-1 to TRBJ1-2, with D possibly matching TRBD1 (5 bases). Per the germline V gene, CDR1 is DFQATT and CDR2 is SNEGSKA (reference sequence). CDR3 length: 14 amino acids. With 7 bases removed from V and 5 bases from J, the gap between germline ends came to 20 bases. As DNA, the CDR3 is TGCAGTGTCATAGGGGCAACCCGCGGATATGGCTACACCTTC. Its translation is CSVIGATRGYGYTF.

V is TRBV4-1 and J is TRBJ2-3, with 8 bases that match TRBD1. Germline CDR1 and CDR2: MGHRA and YSYEKL. The junction had 5 bases not matched to a gene; V was cut back by 1 base and J by 5 bases. The CDR3 runs to 15 residues. CDR3 sequence reads: CASSQVRGQGDTQYF. The CDR3 region has the DNA TGCGCCAGCAGCCAAGTCAGGGGGCAAGGAGATACGCAGTATTTT.

The rearrangement links TRBV20-1 to TRBJ2-7; 8 bases fit TRBD1. The germline gives CDR1 DFQATT, CDR2 SNEGSKA (reference sequence). This CDR3 is 13 amino acids long. Trimming removed 5 bases from V and 7 bases from J; junction bases left unmatched: 10. DNA of the CDR3: TGCAGTGCTTTTCGTCAGGGGGCGGGGGAGCAGTACTTC. It yields the protein CSAFRQGAGEQYF.

This clonotype showed up many times. V gene TRBV12-3 or TRBV12-4 combines with J gene TRBJ2-5; D ambiguous. CDR3 length: 12 amino acids. V lost 5 bases to trimming and J lost 5 bases, with 9 bases between them. CDR3 coding DNA: TGTGCCAGCAGTCCCAGAGCGGAGACCCAGTACTTC. Residues: CASSPRAETQYF.

DNA of the CDR3: TGCGCCAGCAGCTTGGGGGTCGCGGGAGGACGTTCCTACGAGCAGTACTTC. It encodes CASSLGVAGGRSYEQYF. The chain joins TRBV5-1 to TRBJ2-7; 8 bases line up with TRBD2. Germline V gene sequence: CDR1 SGHRS, CDR2 YFSETQ. J was trimmed by 1 base and V by 0 bases; bases with no gene match: 9. This CDR3 spans 17 amino acids.

V usage is TRBV10-3 and J usage is TRBJ2-6; D remains unclear. V gave up 6 bases and J gave up 4 bases, with 7 bases separating them. Germline lookup yields CDR1 ENHRY and CDR2 SYGVKD. This CDR3 is 13 amino acids long. The CDR3 DNA reads as TGTGCCATCAGGGGCGAGGGGGCCAACGTCCTGACTTTC. Translation: CAIRGEGANVLTF.

Only a few counts were recorded for this clonotype. The chain recombines TRBV11-2 with TRBJ1-3; D remains ambiguous. The length of the CDR3 is 15 residues. Deletions cut 2 bases from V and 2 bases from J, with 10 bases between. Germline lookup yields CDR1 SGHAT and CDR2 FQNNGV. The CDR3: CASSLQLFAGNTIYF. In DNA form, the CDR3 reads TGTGCCAGCAGCTTACAGCTTTTTGCTGGAAACACCATATATTTT. The whole variable domain, remainder taken from reference TRBV11-2 and TRBJ1-3, is EAGVAQSPRYKIIEKRQSVAFWCNPISGHATLYWYQQILGQGPKLLIQFQNNGVVDDSQLPKDRFSAERLKGVDSTLKIQPAKLEDSAVYLCASSLQLFAGNTIYFGEGSWLTVV.

The chain couples TRBV7-6 to TRBJ2-2, with 11 bases fitting TRBD2. This CDR3 has 14 residues. The V segment lost 4 bases and the J segment 8 bases; nucleotides outside the gene matches: 3. The germline gives CDR1 SGHVS, CDR2 FNYEAQ. The CDR3 DNA sequence: TGTGCCAGCAGCTGGCTAGCGGGGGGAGGGGAGCTGTTTTTT. Protein: CASSWLAGGGELFF.

As DNA, the CDR3 is TGCGCCAGCAGCCCGCTTGGCGCCTCGAACACCGGGGAGCTGTTTTTT. Translated, it gives CASSPLGASNTGELFF. The V call is TRBV5-1, the J call TRBJ2-2; no clear D. The CDR3 sequence is 16 residues long. Trimming removed 4 bases from V and 0 bases from J, with 13 bases in between. The germline V gene encodes CDR1 SGHRS and CDR2 YFSETQ.

The sample holds many counts of this clonotype. The rearrangement uses TRBV7-2 and TRBJ2-5, with D possibly TRBD1 on 6 matching bases. Germline V gene sequence: CDR1 SGHTA, CDR2 FQGNSA. The CDR3 is 15 residues long. V gave up 2 bases and J gave up 7 bases, with 17 bases separating them. CDR3 loop: CASSLKLGAVGTQYF. In nucleotides, the CDR3 is TGTGCCAGCAGCTTAAAGTTGGGGGCTGTCGGGACCCAGTACTTC.

V and J are TRBV6-1 and TRBJ1-2; no reliable D call. The CDR3 length is 16 residues. The V end lost 3 bases, the J end lost 7 bases, and 21 bases lay between the germline ends. Germline V gives CDR1 MNHNS, CDR2 SASEGT. This CDR3 is CASSDGRRPVLGGYTF. CDR3 bases: TGTGCCAGCAGTGACGGGCGGAGGCCAGTGCTTGGTGGCTACACCTTC.

About this clonotype: A much larger clone differs by one base, so this may be a read error. The rearrangement uses TRBV25-1 and TRBJ1-2; 7 bases align to TRBD1. Germline CDR1 and CDR2: MGHDK and SYGVNS. CDR3 size: 16 residues. The CDR3 sequence: CASSLAPTTGNYGYAF. The CDR3 region has the DNA TGTGCCAGCAGCTTAGCCCCTACGACAGGGAACTATGGCTACGCCTTC.

The chain has TRBV20-1 and TRBJ2-3, with 10 bases that match TRBD2. Germline V gene sequence: CDR1 DFQATT, CDR2 SNEGSKA (reference sequence). The CDR3 spans 15 residues. The V and J ends lost 1 base and 5 bases, in that order; junction bases with no gene match: 6. The CDR3 DNA is TGCAGTGCTAGAGCTAGCGGGGGCCCCAGAGATACGCAGTATTTT. Amino acid sequence: CSARASGGPRDTQYF.

The rearrangement links TRBV20-1 to TRBJ1-3; the D is unclear. Trimming removed 3 bases at V and 0 bases at J, with 15 bases between. CDR1 and CDR2 from the germline V gene are DFQATT and SNEGSKA (reference sequence). The CDR3 has 16 amino acids. CDR3 DNA sequence: TGCAGTGCTAGGTCCGGGCAGGCGAACTCTGGAAACACCATATATTTT. Protein: CSARSGQANSGNTIYF.

In this sample, this clonotype turned up many times. CDR3 nucleotides: TGTGCCAGCGGGAACAGGGGCGAGTGGGAGACCCAGTACTTC. Translation: CASGNRGEWETQYF. The chain is built from TRBV2 and TRBJ2-5; TRBD1 aligns across 7 bases. V lost 8 bases and J lost 5; bases outside the gene matches: 11. Germline V gene lookup returns CDR1 SNHLY and CDR2 FYNNEI. The length of the CDR3 is 14 residues. The full variable domain, completed using reference TRBV2 and TRBJ2-5, is EPEVTQTPSHQVTQMGQEVILRCVPISNHLYFYWYRQILGQKVEFLVSFYNNEISEKSEIFDDQFSVERPDGSNFTLKIRSTKLEDSAMYFCASGNRGEWETQYFGPGTRLLVL.

This clonotype was recorded at least ten times. The chain uses TRBV2 and TRBJ2-3, with D unresolved. V was trimmed by 4 bases and J by 0 bases, leaving 11 bases between them. Germline V CDR1 and CDR2: SNHLY, FYNNEI. This CDR3 comprises 15 residues. The CDR3 nucleotides are TGTGCCAGCAGTGCAAGCAGCACTAGCACAGATACGCAGTATTTT. Encoded protein: CASSASSTSTDTQYF. Complete variable domain (other parts from reference TRBV2 and TRBJ2-3): EPEVTQTPSHQVTQMGQEVILRCVPISNHLYFYWYRQILGQKVEFLVSFYNNEISEKSEIFDDQFSVERPDGSNFTLKIRSTKLEDSAMYFCASSASSTSTDTQYFGPGTRLTVL.

The genes are TRBV10-1 and TRBJ1-5; D is undetermined. The V and J ends lost 4 bases and 2 bases respectively, with 9 bases between them. The CDR3 sequence is 14 residues long. Germline V lookup: CDR1 WNHNN, CDR2 SYGVQD (reference sequence). The CDR3 spells CASSGQAGNQPQHF. DNA of the CDR3: TGCGCCAGCAGTGGGCAGGCAGGCAATCAGCCCCAGCATTTT.

In its sample, this clonotype was seen many times. V gene TRBV14 combines with J gene TRBJ1-5; TRBD1 is a possible D gene (5 bases). There are 16 residues in the CDR3. V shed 5 bases and J shed 5 bases, with 19 bases lying between them. Germline loops: CDR1 SGHDN, CDR2 FVKESK. The CDR3 protein is CASSEGDGGDHQPQHF. The CDR3 nucleotides read TGTGCCAGCAGCGAAGGGGACGGGGGGGACCATCAGCCCCAGCATTTT.

A few counts support this clonotype. The CDR3 nucleotides read TGCGCCAGCAGCTTGGTGGGGGGAGTTAACACTGAAGCTTTCTTT. Its protein product is CASSLVGGVNTEAFF. The rearrangement uses TRBV5-1 and TRBJ1-1, with D maybe TRBD1 (5 bases). Trimming removed 0 bases from V and 2 bases from J, with 11 bases in between. The CDR3 is 15 residues long. Germline V gene data show CDR1 as SGHRS and CDR2 as YFSETQ.

This clonotype was recorded at least ten times. The chain employs TRBV6-1 and TRBJ2-1; D is uncertain. Germline values: CDR1 MNHNS, CDR2 SASEGT. The CDR3 is made up of 13 amino acids. The V and J ends lost 6 bases and 3 bases respectively, with 9 bases between them. CDR3: CASRADHYNEQFF. Here the CDR3 DNA reads TGTGCCAGCAGGGCAGACCACTACAATGAGCAGTTCTTC.

The table lists this clonotype with a few counts. This sequence joins TRBV5-4 and TRBJ2-7; TRBD1 matches at 12 bases. V shed 3 bases, J shed 3 bases, and the junction held 13 bases outside the gene matches. The length of the CDR3 is 18 residues. Per the germline V gene, CDR1 is SGHNT and CDR2 is YYREEE (reference sequence). CDR3 DNA: TGTGCCAGCAGCTCATTTTCCGGGACAGGGGGCACAAACTACGAGCAGTACTTC. This codes for CASSSFSGTGGTNYEQYF.

This clonotype was recorded a few times. This rearrangement joins TRBV3-1 to TRBJ2-3, with TRBD2 identical over 8 bases. This CDR3 region has 18 residues. Germline V gene data show CDR1 as LGHDT and CDR2 as YNNKEL (reference sequence). V shed 0 bases and J 2 bases; nucleotides not matched to a gene: 10. The chain's CDR3 is CASSQDNLAGVNTDTQYF. In DNA, the CDR3 is TGTGCCAGCAGCCAAGATAACCTAGCGGGCGTTAACACAGATACGCAGTATTTT.